This T cell receptor (beta chain) stems from a study of regulatory T cells in long-lasting Graves disease. Across the study: Newly diagnosed Graves' patients had under 3 months of antithyroid drugs. Broader study findings: Persistent patients shared thousands of public clonotypes among themselves. Newly diagnosed patients shared fewer, at nearly 1,000.

At least ten counts were recorded for this clonotype. Its target is not known. Time point meaning: newly diagnosed GD, antithyroid drugs for less than 3 months. PBMC RNA was the source of the TCR library. The patients were drawn from one endocrinology department in Xi'an, China. Arm-PCR of CDR3 regions and iRepertoire HTBI primers were the basis on which TCR beta libraries were built. TCRdb re-derived calls from the multiplex PCR reads in MiXCR, one entry per CDR3 protein. The sample shows a few hundred thousand distinct CDR3 sequences, 20% of them seen only once. Sequencing used peripheral blood mononuclear cells (PBMCs), obtained at new diagnosis, from a patient treated with antithyroid drugs. This receptor was obtained from a female donor with Graves disease.

The CDR3, as DNA: TGTGCCAGCAAGGACAGGGCGTACGAGCAGTACTTC. Protein product: CASKDRAYEQYF. This sequence joins TRBV2 and TRBJ2-7, with 8 bases identical to TRBD1. This CDR3 is 12 amino acids long. Germline CDR1 and CDR2: SNHLY and FYNNEI. J gave up 4 bases and V 7 bases, and 3 bases lay outside the gene matches.